Below are 32 T cell receptor beta chains sequenced from a single sample in a study of T cell changes during pregnancy in multiple sclerosis. Sequencing used immunoSEQ multiplex PCR; TCRdb keeps in-frame clones, though not all of them. The data contain 60,000 or so clones, approximately 87% of them seen just once; the ten biggest clones take up roughly 5.3%. The material sequenced was peripheral blood from another person, used as feeder cells. These receptors were obtained from a human donor whose cells served as feeder cells for cultures in a pregnancy study.

This sequence joins TRBV4-3 and TRBJ2-7, with D perhaps being TRBD1 or TRBD2 (6 bases each). The CDR3 loop spans 12 amino acids. CDR1 and CDR2 (germline): LGHNA, YSLEER. V lost 3 bases to trimming and J lost 6 bases, with 9 bases between them. The DNA of the CDR3 is TGCGCCAGCAGCCACCCGGGGGCCGAGCAGTACTTC. It codes for CASSHPGAEQYF.

The chain recombines TRBV19 with TRBJ1-1; D might be TRBD1 (5 bases). V was clipped by 3 bases and J by 6 bases, with 14 bases between them. The CDR3 is made up of 14 amino acids. Per germline, CDR1 LNHDA and CDR2 SQIVND (reference sequence). The CDR3 region is CASSIGGRAPEAFF. CDR3 nucleotides: TGTGCCAGTAGTATTGGGGGGAGGGCCCCTGAAGCTTTCTTT.

This chain connects TRBV6-5 to TRBJ1-1, with D perhaps TRBD1 (6 bases). Trimming pared 4 bases from V and 0 bases from J, leaving 9 bases between. CDR1 MNHEY and CDR2 SVGAGI come from the germline V gene. This CDR3 region has 14 residues. The DNA of the CDR3 is TGTGCCAGCAGTTTAGGGGGGCTGAACACTGAAGCTTTCTTT. Translation gives CASSLGGLNTEAFF.

This rearrangement joins TRBV7-2 to TRBJ1-3; TRBD1 aligns across 9 bases. Trimming took 5 bases from V and 3 from J; bases not matched to a gene: 5. The CDR3 is 15 amino acids. Germline V gene lookup returns CDR1 SGHTA and CDR2 FQGNSA. The CDR3: CASSTRQGVGNTIYF. For the CDR3, the DNA is TGTGCCAGCAGCACTCGACAGGGGGTTGGAAACACCATATATTTT. The complete variable domain, with remaining parts taken from reference TRBV7-2 and TRBJ1-3, reads GAGVSQSPSNKVTEKGKDVELRCDPISGHTALYWYRQSLGQGLEFLIYFQGNSAPDKSGLPSDRFSAERTGGSVSTLTIQRTQQEDSAVYLCASSTRQGVGNTIYFGEGSWLTVV.

The rearrangement uses TRBV7-8 and TRBJ1-5, with D unclear. The CDR3 loop spans 15 amino acids. Between the trimmed V and J ends, which lost 2 bases and 6 bases, there was a span of 14 bases. Germline CDR1 and CDR2: SGHVS and FQNEAQ. The CDR3 protein is CASSLPGGLGQPQHF. The CDR3 nucleotides read TGTGCCAGCAGCTTACCGGGAGGGTTGGGTCAGCCCCAGCATTTT.

The V gene is TRBV11-2, the J gene TRBJ1-2; the D gene is possibly TRBD1 (5 bases). The length of the CDR3 is 15 residues. Germline assignment: CDR1 SGHAT and CDR2 FQNNGV. Deletions cut 5 bases from V and 4 bases from J, with 17 bases between. The CDR3 DNA reads TGTGCCAGCAGCCTAAAGGCAGGGAGCCTCTATGGCTACACCTTC. The encoded protein is CASSLKAGSLYGYTF.

This chain joins TRBV5-1 and TRBJ1-2; 8 bases agree with TRBD1. With V trimmed by 1 base and J by 8 bases, 10 bases remained unmatched. The CDR3 runs to 15 residues. The germline V gene encodes CDR1 SGHRS and CDR2 YFSETQ. CDR3 bases: TGCGCCAGCAGCTTGCAAGCAGGGGGCCTGAGGGGCTACACCTTC. It is translated as CASSLQAGGLRGYTF.

The chain is built from TRBV18 and TRBJ1-2; D not resolved. The CDR3 contains 14 residues. Trimming removed 3 bases from V and 8 bases from J, with 16 bases in between. The germline gives CDR1 KGHSH, CDR2 LQKENI. This CDR3 reads CASSPPADLWGYTF. CDR3 coding DNA: TGTGCCAGCTCACCCCCTGCGGACCTCTGGGGCTACACCTTC. The full variable domain, in which reference TRBV18 and TRBJ1-2 provide the parts outside the CDR3, is NAGVMQNPRHLVRRRGQEARLRCSPMKGHSHVYWYRQLPEEGLKFMVYLQKENIIDESGMPKERFSAEFPKEGPSILRIQQVVRGDSAAYFCASSPPADLWGYTFGSGTRLTVV.

The chain uses TRBV27 and TRBJ2-6; TRBD2 agrees at 9 bases. CDR3 length equals 17 residues. The V gene end was trimmed by 2 bases and the J gene end by 4 bases; junction bases not matched to a gene: 6. CDR1 is MNHEY and CDR2 is SMNVEV in the germline V gene (reference sequence). The CDR3 nucleotides are TGTGCCAGCAGTTTAGCTAGCGGGAATCGAGGGGCCAACGTCCTGACTTTC. Residues: CASSLASGNRGANVLTF.

This chain joins TRBV29-1 and TRBJ2-3; D gene unclear. The CDR3 runs to 13 residues. Trimming removed 7 bases from V and 0 bases from J, with 11 bases in between. Germline-derived CDR1 and CDR2 are SQVTM and ANQGSEA. In DNA, the CDR3 is TGCAGCGCCATATACCCTAGCACAGATACGCAGTATTTT. Translating it yields CSAIYPSTDTQYF.

The V gene is TRBV7-9, the J gene TRBJ2-1; TRBD2 agrees at 14 bases. The CDR3 has 16 residues. Germline V CDR1 and CDR2: SEHNR, FQNEAQ (reference sequence). V lost 5 bases, J lost 6 bases, and 6 bases stayed unmatched. The CDR3 loop is CASSRPGLAGGNEQFF. The DNA of the CDR3 is TGTGCCAGCAGCCGCCCAGGACTAGCGGGAGGCAATGAGCAGTTCTTC.

This clone showed up just a few times. This sequence joins TRBV10-3 and TRBJ2-1; 11 bases align to TRBD2. Unmatched junction bases numbered 9, after V lost 0 bases and J lost 8 bases. This CDR3 has 17 amino acids. From germline, CDR1 is ENHRY and CDR2 SYGVKD. This CDR3 is CAISESGASGRRDEQFF. CDR3 in DNA: TGTGCCATCAGTGAGTCTGGGGCTAGCGGGAGGAGGGATGAGCAGTTCTTC.

The chain links TRBV14 to TRBJ2-5; D is possibly TRBD1 (5 bases). Germline V lookup: CDR1 SGHDN, CDR2 FVKESK. V was pared by 0 bases and J by 7 bases, with 15 bases between. The CDR3 contains 15 residues. The chain's CDR3 is CASSQDRTPQGTQYF. The DNA of the CDR3 is TGTGCCAGCAGCCAAGATCGGACCCCTCAGGGGACCCAGTACTTC.

The genes are TRBV13 and TRBJ2-1; 8 bases fit TRBD1. Germline CDR1 PRHDT, CDR2 FYEKMQ (reference sequence). This CDR3 region has 15 residues. J gave up 9 bases and V 5 bases, and 12 bases lay outside the gene matches. The DNA for the CDR3 is TGTGCCAGCAGCGACACCGGGACAGGCCACAGTGAGCAGTTCTTC. Encoded protein: CASSDTGTGHSEQFF.

The V call is TRBV5-4, the J call TRBJ2-3, with D hard to call. V lost 0 bases and J 3 bases, leaving 11 bases between the germline ends. From germline, CDR1 is SGHNT and CDR2 YYREEE (reference sequence). The CDR3 is 15 amino acids. CDR3 amino acids: CASSLAVAGTDTQYF. CDR3 DNA sequence: TGTGCCAGCAGCTTGGCTGTAGCCGGAACAGATACGCAGTATTTT.

The rearrangement uses TRBV7-9 and TRBJ1-3; TRBD1 matches at 10 bases. Germline CDR1 is SEHNR and CDR2 is FQNEAQ (reference sequence). The V segment lost 6 bases and the J segment 8 bases; nucleotides outside the gene matches: 4. The CDR3 loop spans 13 amino acids. CDR3 nucleotide sequence: TGTGCCAGCAGGCGGACAGGGGGGGACACCATATATTTT. This encodes CASRRTGGDTIYF.

The gene calls are TRBV5-1 and TRBJ2-2; no definite D call. The CDR3 totals 16 residues. Trimming shortened V by 2 bases and J by 2 bases, and 13 bases separated the two germline ends. Germline-derived CDR1 and CDR2 are SGHRS and YFSETQ. CDR3 loop: CASSLVSGPNTGELFF. CDR3 coding DNA: TGCGCCAGCAGCTTAGTCTCCGGGCCTAACACCGGGGAGCTGTTTTTT.

The rearrangement joins TRBV16 to TRBJ2-7; unclear D gene. The CDR3 runs to 14 residues. CDR1 and CDR2 from the germline V gene are KGHSY and FQNENV. V dropped 4 bases and J dropped 0 bases, with 10 bases sitting between them. The CDR3 loop is CASSRTGPSYEQYF. In nucleotides, the CDR3 is TGTGCCAGCAGCCGAACCGGGCCCTCCTACGAGCAGTACTTC. Full variable domain (outside the CDR3, taken from reference TRBV16 and TRBJ2-7): GEEVAQTPKHLVRGEGQKAKLYCAPIKGHSYVFWYQQVLKNEFKFLISFQNENVFDETGMPKERFSAKCLPNSPCSLEIQATKLEDSAVYFCASSRTGPSYEQYFGPGTRLTVT.

The V and J genes are TRBV5-1 and TRBJ1-2; TRBD1 might be the D (5 bases). V shed 1 base and J shed 10 bases, with 17 bases lying between them. The CDR3 loop spans 14 amino acids. CDR1 SGHRS and CDR2 YFSETQ come from the germline V gene. CDR3 nucleotide sequence: TGCGCCAGCAGCTTGAAAGGTATTGGGGCGGACTACACCTTC. Its protein product is CASSLKGIGADYTF.

This sequence joins TRBV29-1 and TRBJ2-3, with 12 positions matching TRBD2. The CDR3 loop spans 15 amino acids. Losses at the gene ends were 1 base for V and 6 bases for J; bases not matched to a gene: 5. Germline CDR1 reads SQVTM; CDR2 reads ANQGSEA. The DNA of the CDR3 is TGCAGCGTTGAAGGGTTTACTAGCGGGGGGGATACGCAGTATTTT. Translating gives CSVEGFTSGGDTQYF.

The sample holds one count of this clone. This chain joins TRBV19 and TRBJ1-3; 7 nucleotides agree with TRBD1. The germline V gene encodes CDR1 LNHDA and CDR2 SQIVND (reference sequence). This CDR3 region has 13 residues. After removal of 8 bases from V and 4 bases from J, the junction contained 5 bases not matched to a gene. The CDR3 coding sequence is TGTGCCAGTGGCAGGGGGGTCGGAAACACCATATATTTT. Translated, it gives CASGRGVGNTIYF.

Worth noting for this clone: Relative to the germline gene, one junction end is altered; a read error may explain this. The chain uses TRBV20-1 and TRBJ1-1, with no clear D. In germline, CDR1 is DFQATT, CDR2 SNEGSKA (reference sequence). CDR3 size: 11 residues. The DNA for the CDR3 is TGCAGTGCGAGAGTTAACACTGAAGCTTTCTTT. Its protein product is CSARVNTEAFF.

This CDR3 is CASSTPWTGKGTYEQYF. The CDR3 region has the DNA TGTGCCAGTAGTACTCCTTGGACCGGGAAAGGAACCTACGAGCAGTACTTC. V and J are TRBV19 and TRBJ2-7, with D possibly matching TRBD2 (5 bases). CDR1 is LNHDA and CDR2 is SQIVND in the germline V gene (reference sequence). The V end was cut by 4 bases, the J end by 2 bases, with 21 bases between. CDR3 length equals 17 residues.

The V and J genes are TRBV9 and TRBJ2-2; D may be TRBD2 (5 bases). Trimming removed 0 bases from V and 0 bases from J, with 9 bases in between. CDR1 and CDR2 from the germline V gene are SGDLS and YYNGEE. The CDR3 runs 16 residues. CDR3 amino acids: CASSVEFGANTGELFF. The DNA of the CDR3 is TGTGCCAGCAGCGTAGAGTTCGGGGCGAACACCGGGGAGCTGTTTTTT.

The V gene is TRBV5-6, the J gene TRBJ1-4; 10 positions agree with TRBD1. Trimming at V came to 1 base and at J to 6 bases, leaving 9 bases not matched to a gene. Germline V gives CDR1 SGHDT, CDR2 YYEEEE. This CDR3 is 17 amino acids long. DNA of the CDR3: TGTGCCAGCAGCTTGCGAGACAGGGGGCTCAATGATGAAAAACTGTTTTTT. Translating gives CASSLRDRGLNDEKLFF.

The chain recombines TRBV29-1 with TRBJ1-4; D is possibly TRBD1 (5 bases). The CDR3 loop spans 14 amino acids. V shed 7 bases and J shed 0 bases, with 12 bases lying between them. Germline loops: CDR1 SQVTM, CDR2 ANQGSEA. The CDR3: CSAEGQSTNEKLFF. CDR3 bases: TGCAGCGCCGAAGGACAATCAACTAATGAAAAACTGTTTTTT.

This clone was picked up one time. The chain links TRBV4-1 to TRBJ2-3; tentatively, D is TRBD1 or TRBD2 (5 bases each). The ends were cut back, 0 bases at V and 0 bases at J, with 13 bases in the middle. Germline CDR1 is MGHRA and CDR2 is YSYEKL. The length of the CDR3 is 17 residues. CDR3 nucleotides: TGCGCCAGCAGCCAAGATTGGGACCCAACGAGCACAGATACGCAGTATTTT. This sequence encodes CASSQDWDPTSTDTQYF.

This chain connects TRBV15 to TRBJ1-2; D remains ambiguous. The CDR3 has 12 amino acids. V was pared by 2 bases and J by 13 bases, with 14 bases between. Germline V gives CDR1 LNHNV, CDR2 YYDKDF (reference sequence). The CDR3 DNA is TGTGCCACCAGCAGATTAACCCCGGAGGTCACCTTC. This sequence encodes CATSRLTPEVTF.

The chain has TRBV10-2 and TRBJ2-7, with 9 bases identical to TRBD2. This CDR3 has 16 amino acids. CDR1 is WSHSY, CDR2 SAAADI, per germline. The junction had 10 bases not matched to a gene; V was cut back by 1 base and J by 6 bases. The CDR3 loop reads CASSEWAGGPIPEQYF. In DNA form, the CDR3 reads TGCGCCAGCAGTGAGTGGGCGGGAGGGCCTATACCCGAGCAGTACTTC.

The chain is built from TRBV19 and TRBJ2-1; D gene ambiguous. This CDR3 spans 14 amino acids. CDR1 and CDR2 from the germline V gene are LNHDA and SQIVND (reference sequence). V lost 7 bases and J lost 0, with 10 bases in between. The CDR3, as DNA: TGTGCCAGTAAGGGAACAGTCTCCTACAATGAGCAGTTCTTC. Translated: CASKGTVSYNEQFF.

The genes are TRBV4-3 and TRBJ2-1; 7 nucleotides align to TRBD2. Trimming cost V 3 bases and J 12 bases; bases outside gene matches: 8. The germline CDR1 and CDR2 sequences are LGHNA and YSLEER. This CDR3 is 13 amino acids long. The CDR3 DNA reads as TGCGCCAGCAGCCAGGAGCCCCGGACTAGGCAGTTCTTC. Its translation: CASSQEPRTRQFF.

V gene TRBV13 combines with J gene TRBJ1-4, with 7 bases lining up with TRBD1. V gave up 5 bases and J gave up 8 bases; unmatched junction bases: 14. Per the germline V gene, CDR1 is PRHDT and CDR2 is FYEKMQ (reference sequence). The CDR3 totals 16 residues. CDR3 sequence (DNA): TGTGCCAGCAGCATAGCCGTGACAGGGAGTACGGAAAAACTGTTTTTT. It specifies CASSIAVTGSTEKLFF.